The 29 T cell receptor beta chains in this list originate from one sample, sequenced in a study of OX40 agonist ivuxolimab in advanced cancers. The assay was immunoSEQ multiplex PCR, and TCRdb's table has in-frame clones only and misses some. Here the sample spans 70,000 to 75,000 clones, 80% to 90% being singletons. The sample in question was CD4+ or CD8+ T cells sorted from blood, obtained in a trial of the OX40 agonist ivuxolimab. The receptors were gathered from an adult with an advanced solid tumor such as melanoma, head and neck, liver or kidney cancer.

This clone came up once. The chain couples TRBV14 to TRBJ2-1; D is ambiguous. V lost 1 base and J lost 9, with 10 bases in between. CDR1 and CDR2 from the germline V gene are SGHDN and FVKESK. CDR3 length: 13 residues. Here the CDR3 reads CASSQAQIGEQFF. The CDR3 DNA sequence: TGTGCCAGCAGCCAAGCCCAGATTGGTGAGCAGTTCTTC.

In its sample, this clone was seen a few times. A much larger clone lies one base from this, so it may be a read error. Other DNA sequences of this sample code for an identical CDR3. The chain has TRBV27 and TRBJ2-3; no clear D gene. The V gene's germline CDR1 is MNHEY and CDR2 SMNVEV (reference sequence). Trimming took off 5 bases at V and 1 base at J, with 4 bases between the two ends. This CDR3 spans 12 amino acids. CDR3 sequence reads: CASSPRTDTQYF. In DNA form, the CDR3 reads TGTGCCAGCAGTCCGCGCACAGATACGCAGTATTTT.

This chain uses TRBV19 with TRBJ2-7; 8 bases line up with TRBD1. The CDR3 runs 13 residues. J was trimmed by 7 bases and V by 5 bases; bases with no gene match: 7. Germline V gene sequence: CDR1 LNHDA, CDR2 SQIVND (reference sequence). The CDR3 region is CASSLRGQGEQYF. CDR3 DNA sequence: TGTGCCAGTAGTCTCAGGGGGCAGGGGGAGCAGTACTTC.

This clone was recorded a few times. The chain joins TRBV9 to TRBJ1-2; TRBD1 aligns across 7 bases. The CDR3 runs 12 residues. V dropped 8 bases and J dropped 0; count of bases not matched to a gene: 1. Germline CDR1 and CDR2: SGDLS and YYNGEE. The CDR3 is CASDRANYGYTF. The CDR3 DNA is TGTGCCAGTGACAGGGCTAACTATGGCTACACCTTC.

This chain links TRBV9 with TRBJ2-5, with TRBD2 matching 8 bases. This CDR3 is 15 amino acids long. Germline V gene sequence: CDR1 SGDLS, CDR2 YYNGEE. The J segment lost 2 bases and the V segment lost 4 bases, leaving 7 bases of the junction unmatched. The chain's CDR3 is CASSPSGRPQETQYF. Written as DNA, the CDR3 is TGTGCCAGCAGCCCCAGCGGGAGACCGCAAGAGACCCAGTACTTC. The whole variable domain, remainder taken from reference TRBV9 and TRBJ2-5, is DSGVTQTPKHLITATGQRVTLRCSPRSGDLSVYWYQQSLDQGLQFLIQYYNGEERAKGNILERFSAQQFPDLHSELNLSSLELGDSALYFCASSPSGRPQETQYFGPGTRLLVL.

In nucleotides, the CDR3 is TGTGCCAGCAGCTTGGGACTAGCGCACTACAATGAGCAGTTCTTC. Translating it yields CASSLGLAHYNEQFF. The chain couples TRBV7-3 to TRBJ2-1; 10 nucleotides align to TRBD2. With V trimmed by 3 bases and J by 3 bases, 2 bases remained unmatched. Germline values: CDR1 SGHTA, CDR2 FQGTGA. CDR3 length equals 15 residues.

The chain carries TRBV30 and TRBJ1-2; TRBD1 matches 11 bases. V shed 2 bases and J 3 bases; nucleotides not matched to a gene: 5. The germline V gene has CDR1 GTSNPN and CDR2 SVGIG (reference sequence). The CDR3 consists of 15 residues. The CDR3 sequence is CAWSTGTGGDYGYTF. The CDR3, as DNA: TGTGCCTGGAGTACCGGGACAGGGGGGGACTATGGCTACACCTTC. Together with reference TRBV30 and TRBJ1-2, the CDR3 gives the full variable domain: SQTIHQWPATLVQPVGSPLSLECTVEGTSNPNLYWYRQAAGRGLQLLFYSVGIGQISSEVPQNLSASRPQDRQFILSSKKLLLSDSGFYLCAWSTGTGGDYGYTFGSGTRLTVV.

The genes are TRBV28 and TRBJ1-4; no clear D gene. V lost 2 bases and J lost 8, with 6 bases in between. This CDR3 has 12 residues. Germline V gives CDR1 MDHEN, CDR2 SYDVKM. CDR3 sequence reads: CASSLSREKLFF. The CDR3 DNA sequence: TGTGCCAGCAGTTTAAGTCGGGAAAAACTGTTTTTT.

V and J are TRBV6-1 and TRBJ2-5, with D unresolved. Germline V lookup: CDR1 MNHNS, CDR2 SASEGT. The CDR3 consists of 13 residues. Trimming shortened V by 5 bases and J by 9 bases, and 16 bases separated the two germline ends. In nucleotides, the CDR3 is TGTGCCAGCAGTTTGCCCCCCGCTCTGGCCCAGTACTTC. It yields the protein CASSLPPALAQYF.

The V gene is TRBV11-2, the J gene TRBJ2-7; D remains ambiguous. Trimming pared 1 base from V and 2 bases from J, leaving 6 bases between. This CDR3 is built from 13 residues. Per germline, CDR1 SGHAT and CDR2 FQNNGV. The CDR3 sequence is CASSLGQTYEQYF. For the CDR3, the DNA is TGTGCCAGCAGCTTAGGGCAAACCTACGAGCAGTACTTC.

This chain links TRBV7-2 with TRBJ2-2; perhaps TRBD1 as D (5 bases). Trimming left V 1 base short and J 2 bases short, with 11 bases between. Germline assignment: CDR1 SGHTA and CDR2 FQGNSA. This CDR3 is 16 amino acids long. CDR3 sequence reads: CASSLGWGANTGELFF. The CDR3 nucleotides are TGTGCCAGCAGCTTAGGGTGGGGCGCAAACACCGGGGAGCTGTTTTTT.

This clone has just one count. The J gene is TRBJ2-3, the V gene TRBV11-1; either TRBD1 or TRBD2 may fit D (5 bases each). This CDR3 contains 16 residues. V was pared by 5 bases and J by 5 bases, with 20 bases between. Germline V gene lookup returns CDR1 SGHAT and CDR2 FQDESV (reference sequence). CDR3 amino acids: CASSPWFRDGKDTQYF. CDR3 in DNA: TGTGCCAGCAGCCCCTGGTTCCGGGACGGAAAAGATACGCAGTATTTT.

The chain links TRBV4-1 to TRBJ1-1, with D uncertain. Germline CDR1 and CDR2: MGHRA and YSYEKL. V was shortened by 3 bases and J by 0 bases, with 8 bases between the two germline ends. The CDR3 has 14 amino acids. The CDR3 bases are TGCGCCAGCAGCCAGGAGGTGATGAACACTGAAGCTTTCTTT. Amino acid sequence: CASSQEVMNTEAFF.

The chain uses TRBV7-2 and TRBJ2-3; TRBD2 agrees at 13 bases. V lost 1 base, J lost 7 bases, and 5 bases stayed unmatched. CDR3 length: 16 residues. The germline gives CDR1 SGHTA, CDR2 FQGNSA. The CDR3 DNA reads as TGTGCCAGCAGCTTAGGGACGGGACTAGCGGGGCATACGCAGTATTTT. Protein: CASSLGTGLAGHTQYF. The variable domain in full, completed from reference TRBV7-2 and TRBJ2-3, reads GAGVSQSPSNKVTEKGKDVELRCDPISGHTALYWYRQSLGQGLEFLIYFQGNSAPDKSGLPSDRFSAERTGGSVSTLTIQRTQQEDSAVYLCASSLGTGLAGHTQYFGPGTRLTVL.

The chain is built from TRBV9 and TRBJ1-2; 12 bases line up with TRBD1. The CDR3 is 15 amino acids. CDR1 SGDLS and CDR2 YYNGEE come from the germline V gene. With 4 bases clipped from V and 6 bases from J, the junction kept 7 bases outside the gene matches. Here the CDR3 DNA reads TGTGCCAGCAGCCCGCCGGGACAGGGGGCTAATGGCTACACCTTC. It yields the protein CASSPPGQGANGYTF.

This chain connects TRBV28 to TRBJ2-1, with 8 bases fitting TRBD1. CDR1 is MDHEN, CDR2 SYDVKM, per germline. V was clipped by 6 bases and J by 5 bases; unmatched bases: 9. This CDR3 has 15 amino acids. The CDR3 DNA reads as TGTGCCAGCAGCTCAGGGGGCGAGGACAACAATGAGCAGTTCTTC. It codes for CASSSGGEDNNEQFF.

V is TRBV25-1 and J is TRBJ1-4; D remains unclear. Trimming cost V 6 bases and J 0 bases, with 8 bases left between them. In germline, CDR1 is MGHDK, CDR2 SYGVNS. The CDR3 has 14 residues. The CDR3 here is CASSERTTNEKLFF. The CDR3 DNA reads TGTGCCAGCAGCGAACGGACAACTAATGAAAAACTGTTTTTT.

The count of this clone is one. The J gene is TRBJ2-2, the V gene TRBV19; 7 bases agree with TRBD2. CDR3 length: 15 amino acids. Germline V gives CDR1 LNHDA, CDR2 SQIVND (reference sequence). J was trimmed by 0 bases and V by 5 bases; bases with no gene match: 3. The CDR3 sequence: CASSSTSANTGELFF. CDR3 sequence (DNA): TGTGCCAGTAGTTCAACTAGCGCGAACACCGGGGAGCTGTTTTTT.

This clone was detected once. The chain couples TRBV5-4 to TRBJ2-7, with D perhaps matching TRBD1 or TRBD2 (6 bases each). CDR3 length equals 14 residues. The V gene lost 4 bases and the J gene lost 5 bases, with 16 bases spanning the gap. CDR1 SGHNT and CDR2 YYREEE come from the germline V gene (reference sequence). The DNA of the CDR3 is TGTGCCAGCAGCGTGGGGGCCCGGAGGGACGAGCAGTACTTC. Its protein product is CASSVGARRDEQYF.

The DNA of the CDR3 is TGTGCCAGCAGCCTTTGGGCGGGGGGGCCAGGAACAGATACGCAGTATTTT. Protein product: CASSLWAGGPGTDTQYF. This sequence joins TRBV5-4 and TRBJ2-3; TRBD2 matches at 9 bases. With V trimmed by 4 bases and J by 3 bases, 12 bases remained unmatched. Germline values: CDR1 SGHNT, CDR2 YYREEE (reference sequence). This CDR3 contains 17 residues.

V and J are TRBV21-1 and TRBJ2-7; the DNA was not used to check the table's D call, TRBD1. TRBV21-1 is tagged as a pseudogene. The CDR3 covers 16 residues. CDR3 bases: TGTGCCAGCAGCAAAGACAAGCAGGGGGCATTGTACGAGCAGTACTTC. Translating gives CASSKDKQGALYEQYF.

The V call is TRBV28, the J call TRBJ2-7, with D perhaps TRBD1 (6 bases). The germline V and J ends were trimmed by 6 bases and 7 bases, with 16 bases remaining between them. The germline CDR1 and CDR2 sequences are MDHEN and SYDVKM. The CDR3 is made up of 13 amino acids. The CDR3 reads CASSPGQPGEQYF. The CDR3 bases are TGTGCCAGCAGCCCCGGACAGCCTGGGGAGCAGTACTTC.

This clone came up once. The J gene is TRBJ2-1, the V gene TRBV18, with 7 bases identical to TRBD2. This CDR3 region has 16 residues. Germline V gives CDR1 KGHSH, CDR2 LQKENI. V trimming: 3 bases; J trimming: 1 base; junction bases outside the gene matches: 6. DNA for the CDR3: TGTGCCAGCTCACCTCCGAGCGGGGATTCCTACAATGAGCAGTTCTTC. This sequence encodes CASSPPSGDSYNEQFF.

This clone was counted a few times. This chain uses TRBV5-8 with TRBJ2-5; TRBD1 is a possible D gene (6 bases). The V gene lost 2 bases and the J gene lost 3 bases, with 17 bases spanning the gap. CDR3 length: 16 residues. Germline CDR1 SGHTS, CDR2 YDEGEE. CDR3 DNA sequence: TGTGCCAGCAGCTTTGACCGAACTAAGGGGGAAGAGACCCAGTACTTC. Its protein product is CASSFDRTKGEETQYF. The full variable domain, in which reference TRBV5-8 and TRBJ2-5 provide the parts outside the CDR3, is EAGVTQSPTHLIKTRGQQATLRCSPISGHTSVYWYQQALGLGLQFLLWYDEGEERNRGNFPPRFSGRQFPNYSSELNVNALELEDSALYLCASSFDRTKGEETQYFGPGTRLLVL.

J is TRBJ2-7 and V is TRBV25-1, with TRBD1 identical over 9 bases. V gave up 5 bases and J gave up 2 bases; unmatched junction bases: 4. The CDR3 has 14 amino acids. Germline V CDR1 and CDR2: MGHDK, SYGVNS. CDR3 in DNA: TGTGCCAGCAGTTTGGACAGGGGACCCTACGAGCAGTACTTC. It yields the protein CASSLDRGPYEQYF.

The rearrangement uses TRBV6-5 and TRBJ2-7; tentatively, D is TRBD1 or TRBD2 (5 bases each). The CDR3 spans 15 residues. Trimming pared 2 bases from V and 3 bases from J, leaving 14 bases between. The germline V gene encodes CDR1 MNHEY and CDR2 SVGAGI. The CDR3 is CASSYAGTTGYEQYF. DNA of the CDR3: TGTGCCAGCAGTTACGCCGGGACGACGGGCTACGAGCAGTACTTC.

The chain combines TRBV5-1 with TRBJ2-2; 11 nucleotides match TRBD2. From germline, CDR1 is SGHRS and CDR2 YFSETQ. The CDR3 length is 17 residues. The trim removed 0 bases at V and 5 bases at J, leaving 6 bases unmatched. In nucleotides, the CDR3 is TGCGCCAGCAGCTTGGAGGCTAGCGGGGGGCCTACCGGGGAGCTGTTTTTT. Translation gives CASSLEASGGPTGELFF.

Turning to this clone: The sample holds other DNA sequences that translate to the same CDR3. The chain couples TRBV27 to TRBJ2-5, with TRBD1 identical over 12 bases. Germline loops: CDR1 MNHEY, CDR2 SMNVEV (reference sequence). V was clipped by 4 bases and J by 5 bases; unmatched bases: 5. The CDR3 is 15 residues long. The CDR3, as DNA: TGTGCCAGCAGTTCCGGGACAGGGGGCGCCGAGACCCAGTACTTC. It translates to CASSSGTGGAETQYF.

In its sample, this clone was seen a few times. The CDR3 DNA follows: TGTGCCAGCAGCCCGCAGGGGGGTAGCGGCTACACCTTC. Amino acid sequence: CASSPQGGSGYTF. This rearrangement joins TRBV14 to TRBJ1-2; 7 bases agree with TRBD1. The CDR3 spans 13 residues. Germline assignment: CDR1 SGHDN and CDR2 FVKESK. Trimming cost V 4 bases and J 8 bases; bases outside gene matches: 7.